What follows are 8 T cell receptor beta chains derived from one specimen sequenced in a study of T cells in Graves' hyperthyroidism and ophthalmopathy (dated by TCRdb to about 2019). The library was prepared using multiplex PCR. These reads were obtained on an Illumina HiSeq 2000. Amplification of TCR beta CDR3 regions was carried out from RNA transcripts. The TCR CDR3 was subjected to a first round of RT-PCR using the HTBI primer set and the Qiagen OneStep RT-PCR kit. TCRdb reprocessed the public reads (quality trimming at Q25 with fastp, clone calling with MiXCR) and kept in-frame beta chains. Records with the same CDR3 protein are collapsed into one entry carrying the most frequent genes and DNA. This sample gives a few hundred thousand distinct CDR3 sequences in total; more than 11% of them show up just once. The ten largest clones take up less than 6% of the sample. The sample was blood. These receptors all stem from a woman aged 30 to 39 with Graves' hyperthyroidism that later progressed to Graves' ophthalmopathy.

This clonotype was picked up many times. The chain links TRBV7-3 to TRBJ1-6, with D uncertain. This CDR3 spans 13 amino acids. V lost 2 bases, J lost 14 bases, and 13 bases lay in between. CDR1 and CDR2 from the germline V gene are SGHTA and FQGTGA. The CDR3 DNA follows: TGTGCCAGCAGCTTAGTACGGAAGCGGACCCTCCACTTT. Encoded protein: CASSLVRKRTLHF.

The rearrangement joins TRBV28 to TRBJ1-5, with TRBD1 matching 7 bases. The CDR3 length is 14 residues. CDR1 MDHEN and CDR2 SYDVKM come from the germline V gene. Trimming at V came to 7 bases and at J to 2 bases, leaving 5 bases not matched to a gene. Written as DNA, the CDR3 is TGTGCCAGCACCTCCCAGGGGGGCAATCAGCCCCAGCATTTT. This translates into CASTSQGGNQPQHF. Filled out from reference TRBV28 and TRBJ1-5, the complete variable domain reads DVKVTQSSRYLVKRTGEKVFLECVQDMDHENMFWYRQDPGLGLRLIYFSYDVKMKEKGDIPEGYSVSREKKERFSLILESASTNQTSMYLCASTSQGGNQPQHFGDGTRLSIL.

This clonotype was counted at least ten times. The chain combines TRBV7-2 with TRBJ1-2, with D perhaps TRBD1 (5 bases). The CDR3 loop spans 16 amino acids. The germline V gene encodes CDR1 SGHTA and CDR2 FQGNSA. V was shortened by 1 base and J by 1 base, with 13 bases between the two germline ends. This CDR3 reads CASSLGAGRVNYGYTF. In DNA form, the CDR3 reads TGTGCCAGCAGCTTAGGAGCAGGGCGGGTTAACTATGGCTACACCTTC.

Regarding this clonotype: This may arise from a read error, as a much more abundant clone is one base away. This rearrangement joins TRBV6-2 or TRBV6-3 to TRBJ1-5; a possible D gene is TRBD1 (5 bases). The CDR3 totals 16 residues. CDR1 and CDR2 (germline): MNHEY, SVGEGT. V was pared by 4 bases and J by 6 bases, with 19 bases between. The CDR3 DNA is TGTGCCAGCAGTTTCAACGGCGGACATAGGGGTCAGCCCCAGCATTTT. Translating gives CASSFNGGHRGQPQHF.

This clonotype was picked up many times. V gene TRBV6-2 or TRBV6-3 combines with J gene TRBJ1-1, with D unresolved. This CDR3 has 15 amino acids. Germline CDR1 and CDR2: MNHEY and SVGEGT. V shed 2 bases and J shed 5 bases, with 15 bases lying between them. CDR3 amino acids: CASSYPGRERTEAFF. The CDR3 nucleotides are TGTGCCAGCAGTTACCCCGGAAGGGAGAGGACTGAAGCTTTCTTT.

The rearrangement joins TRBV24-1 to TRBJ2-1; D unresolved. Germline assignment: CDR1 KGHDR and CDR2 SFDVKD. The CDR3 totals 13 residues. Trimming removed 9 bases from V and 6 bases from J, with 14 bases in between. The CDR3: CATGRANSNEQFF. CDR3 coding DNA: TGTGCCACCGGCCGGGCTAATTCCAATGAGCAGTTCTTC.

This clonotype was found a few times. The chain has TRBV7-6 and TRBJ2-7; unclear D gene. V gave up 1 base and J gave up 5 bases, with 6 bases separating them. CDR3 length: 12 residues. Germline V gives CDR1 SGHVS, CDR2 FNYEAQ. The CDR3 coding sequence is TGTGCCAGCAGCTTAGAACTGAACGAGCAGTACTTC. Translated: CASSLELNEQYF.

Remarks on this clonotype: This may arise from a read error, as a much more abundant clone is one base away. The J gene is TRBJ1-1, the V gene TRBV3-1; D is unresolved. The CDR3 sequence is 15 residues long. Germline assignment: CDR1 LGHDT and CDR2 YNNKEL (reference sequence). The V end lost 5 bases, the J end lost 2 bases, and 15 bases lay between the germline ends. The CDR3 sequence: CASSTRKISNTEAFF. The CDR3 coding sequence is TGTGCCAGCAGCACGCGGAAGATAAGCAACACTGAAGCTTTCTTT.